This T cell receptor (beta chain) was identified during a study of blood T cell repertoires in COVID-19. Profiling relied on immunoSEQ multiplex PCR, and the TCRdb table lists in-frame clones only, not all of them. The table lists some 130,000 clones, 79% of them singletons. This CDR3 has 14 amino acids. The V gene lost 3 bases and the J gene lost 0 bases, with 8 bases spanning the gap. Germline CDR1 and CDR2: SGHTA and FQGNSA. This clone was observed once. This sequence was found in a man in his sixties with acute or convalescent COVID-19. Sample: peripheral blood. V is TRBV7-2 and J is TRBJ1-1; D not certain. In DNA form, the CDR3 reads TGTGCCAGCAGCTTGTCAGGCATGAACACTGAAGCTTTCTTT. It encodes CASSLSGMNTEAFF.